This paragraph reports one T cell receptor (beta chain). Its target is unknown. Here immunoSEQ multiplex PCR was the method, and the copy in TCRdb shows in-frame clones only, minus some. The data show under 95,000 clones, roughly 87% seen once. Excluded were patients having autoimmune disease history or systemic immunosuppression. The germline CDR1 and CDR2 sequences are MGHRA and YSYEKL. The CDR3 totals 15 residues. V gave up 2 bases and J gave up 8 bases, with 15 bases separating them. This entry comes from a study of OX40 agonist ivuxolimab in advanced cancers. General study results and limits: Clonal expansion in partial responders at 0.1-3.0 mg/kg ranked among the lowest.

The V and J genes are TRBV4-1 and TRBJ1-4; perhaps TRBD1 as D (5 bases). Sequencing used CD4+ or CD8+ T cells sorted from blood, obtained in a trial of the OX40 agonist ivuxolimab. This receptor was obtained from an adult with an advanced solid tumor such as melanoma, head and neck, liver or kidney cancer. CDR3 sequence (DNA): TGCGCCAGCAGCCAAACGGGATTATGGGGGGAAAAACTGTTTTTT. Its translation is CASSQTGLWGEKLFF.